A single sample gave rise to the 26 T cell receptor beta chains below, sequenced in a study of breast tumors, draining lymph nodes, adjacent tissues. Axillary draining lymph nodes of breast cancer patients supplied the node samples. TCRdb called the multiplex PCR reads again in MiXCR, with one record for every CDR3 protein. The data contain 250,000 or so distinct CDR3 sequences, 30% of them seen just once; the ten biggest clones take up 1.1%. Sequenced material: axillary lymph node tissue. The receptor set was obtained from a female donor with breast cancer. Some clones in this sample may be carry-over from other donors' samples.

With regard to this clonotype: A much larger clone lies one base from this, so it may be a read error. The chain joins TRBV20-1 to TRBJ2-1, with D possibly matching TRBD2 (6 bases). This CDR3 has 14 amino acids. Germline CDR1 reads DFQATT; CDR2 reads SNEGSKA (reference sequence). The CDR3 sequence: CSARPLGTYNEQVF. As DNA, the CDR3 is TGCAGTGCTAGACCCCTCGGGACTTACAATGAGCAGGTCTTC.

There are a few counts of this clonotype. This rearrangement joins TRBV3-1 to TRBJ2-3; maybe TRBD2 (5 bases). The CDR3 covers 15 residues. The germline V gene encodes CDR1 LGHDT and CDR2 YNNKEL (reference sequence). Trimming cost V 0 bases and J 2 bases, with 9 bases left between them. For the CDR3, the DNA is TGTGCCAGCAGCCAAGAAGCGGCTAACACAGATACGCAGTATTTT. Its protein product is CASSQEAANTDTQYF.

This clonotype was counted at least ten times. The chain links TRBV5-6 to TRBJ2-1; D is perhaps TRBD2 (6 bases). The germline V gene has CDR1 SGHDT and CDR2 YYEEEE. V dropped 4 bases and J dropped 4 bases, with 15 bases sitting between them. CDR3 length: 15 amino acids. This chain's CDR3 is CASSITGTLYNEQFF. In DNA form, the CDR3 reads TGTGCCAGCAGCATTACCGGGACTTTATACAATGAGCAGTTCTTC.

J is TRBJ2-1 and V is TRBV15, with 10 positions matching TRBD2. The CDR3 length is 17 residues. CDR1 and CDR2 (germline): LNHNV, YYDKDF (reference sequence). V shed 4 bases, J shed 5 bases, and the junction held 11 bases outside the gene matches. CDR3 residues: CATSNAIGTSADNEQFF. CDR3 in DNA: TGTGCCACCAGCAATGCTATCGGGACTAGCGCGGACAATGAGCAGTTCTTC.

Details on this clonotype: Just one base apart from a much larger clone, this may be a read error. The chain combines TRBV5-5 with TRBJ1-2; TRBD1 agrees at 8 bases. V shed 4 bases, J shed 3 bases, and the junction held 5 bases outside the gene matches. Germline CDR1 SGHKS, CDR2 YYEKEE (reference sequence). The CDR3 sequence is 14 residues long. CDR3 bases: TGTGCCAGCAGCCACGGACAGGGTGACTATGGCTACACCTTC. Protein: CASSHGQGDYGYTF.

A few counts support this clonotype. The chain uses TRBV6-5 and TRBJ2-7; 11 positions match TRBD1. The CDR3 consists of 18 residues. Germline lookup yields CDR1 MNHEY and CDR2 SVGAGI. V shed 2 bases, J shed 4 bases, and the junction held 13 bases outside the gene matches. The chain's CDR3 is CASSYQRLGQGAPYEQYF. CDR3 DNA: TGTGCCAGCAGTTACCAGAGGCTAGGACAGGGGGCCCCATACGAGCAGTACTTC.

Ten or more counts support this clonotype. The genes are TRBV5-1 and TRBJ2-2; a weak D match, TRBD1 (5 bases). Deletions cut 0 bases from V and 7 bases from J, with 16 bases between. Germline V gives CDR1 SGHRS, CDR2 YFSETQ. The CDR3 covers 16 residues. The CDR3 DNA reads TGCGCCAGCAGCTTGGAAATCAGGGTGGGGAACGGGGAGCTGTTTTTT. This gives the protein CASSLEIRVGNGELFF.

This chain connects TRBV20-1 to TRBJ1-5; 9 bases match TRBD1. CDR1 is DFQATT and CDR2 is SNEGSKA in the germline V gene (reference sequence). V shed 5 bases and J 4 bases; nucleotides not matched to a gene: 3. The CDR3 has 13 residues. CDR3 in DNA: TGCAGTGCTCGACAGGGGGGGAATCAGCCCCAGCATTTT. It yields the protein CSARQGGNQPQHF.

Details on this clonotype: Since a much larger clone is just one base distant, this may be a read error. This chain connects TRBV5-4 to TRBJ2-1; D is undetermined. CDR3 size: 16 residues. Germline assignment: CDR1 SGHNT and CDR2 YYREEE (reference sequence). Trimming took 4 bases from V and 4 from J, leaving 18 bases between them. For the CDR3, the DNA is TGTGCCAGCAGCGCGGCGTTAGTTATCGCTTACAATGAGCAGTTCTTC. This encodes CASSAALVIAYNEQFF.

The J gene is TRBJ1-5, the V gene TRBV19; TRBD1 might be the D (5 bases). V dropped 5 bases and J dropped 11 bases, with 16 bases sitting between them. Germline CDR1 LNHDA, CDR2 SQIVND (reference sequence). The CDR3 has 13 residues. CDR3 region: CASSWAGRETQHF. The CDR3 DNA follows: TGTGCCAGTAGTTGGGCAGGGAGAGAGACCCAGCATTTT.

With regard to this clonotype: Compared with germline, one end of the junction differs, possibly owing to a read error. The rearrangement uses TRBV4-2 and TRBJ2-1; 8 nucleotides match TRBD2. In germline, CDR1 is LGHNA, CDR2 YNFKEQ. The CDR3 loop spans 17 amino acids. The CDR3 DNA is TGTGCCGGCAGCCAATCGGCCGCGGGAGGAGCATACAATGAGCAGTTCTTC. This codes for CAGSQSAAGGAYNEQFF.

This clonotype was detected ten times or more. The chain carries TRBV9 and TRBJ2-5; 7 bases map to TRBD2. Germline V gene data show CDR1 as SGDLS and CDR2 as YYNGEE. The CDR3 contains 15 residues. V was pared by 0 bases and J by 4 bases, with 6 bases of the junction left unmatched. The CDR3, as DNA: TGTGCCAGCAGCGTAGTAGAGGGAGGGTTAGAGACCCAGTACTTC. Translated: CASSVVEGGLETQYF.

CDR3 sequence: CASSPRQGTAAQSEKLFF. The CDR3 coding sequence is TGTGCCAGCAGCCCTCGACAGGGGACCGCTGCCCAGAGTGAAAAACTGTTTTTT. The chain joins TRBV9 to TRBJ1-4, with 8 bases fitting TRBD1. The ends lost 4 bases at V and 7 bases at J; junction bases unmatched: 18. The germline V gene has CDR1 SGDLS and CDR2 YYNGEE. This CDR3 comprises 18 residues.

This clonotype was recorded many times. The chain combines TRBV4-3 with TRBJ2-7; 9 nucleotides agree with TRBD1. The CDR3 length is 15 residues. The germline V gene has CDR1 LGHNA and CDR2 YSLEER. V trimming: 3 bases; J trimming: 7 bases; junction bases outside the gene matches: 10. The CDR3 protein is CASSQGDRGVWEQYF. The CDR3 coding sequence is TGCGCCAGCAGCCAGGGAGACAGGGGGGTCTGGGAGCAGTACTTC.

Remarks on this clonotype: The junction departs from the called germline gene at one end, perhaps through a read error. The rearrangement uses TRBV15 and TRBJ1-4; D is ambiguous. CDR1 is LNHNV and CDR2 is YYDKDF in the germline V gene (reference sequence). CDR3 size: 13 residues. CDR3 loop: CATNSVGKEKLLF. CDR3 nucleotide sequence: TGTGCCACCAATTCGGTGGGGAAAGAAAAACTGCTTTTT.

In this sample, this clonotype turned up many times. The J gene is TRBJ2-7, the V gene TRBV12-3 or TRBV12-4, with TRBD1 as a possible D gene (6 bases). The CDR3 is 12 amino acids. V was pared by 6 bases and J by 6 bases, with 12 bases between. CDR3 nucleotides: TGTGCCAGCAGACAGGGCCTCCGCGAGCAGTACTTC. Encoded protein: CASRQGLREQYF.

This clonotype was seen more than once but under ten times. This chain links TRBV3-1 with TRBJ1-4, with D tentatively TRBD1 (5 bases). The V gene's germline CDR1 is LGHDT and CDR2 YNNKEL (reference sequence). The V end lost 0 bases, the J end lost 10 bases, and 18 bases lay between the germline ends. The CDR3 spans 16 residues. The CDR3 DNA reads TGTGCCAGCAGCCAAGAATCGGGGGGTTGGGTTGGAAAACTGTTTTTT. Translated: CASSQESGGWVGKLFF.

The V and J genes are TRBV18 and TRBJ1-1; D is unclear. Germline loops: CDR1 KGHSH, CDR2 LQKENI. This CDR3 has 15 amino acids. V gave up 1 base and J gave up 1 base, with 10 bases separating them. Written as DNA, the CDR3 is TGTGCCAGCTCACCACAGCCCCTGGGGAACACTGAAGCTTTCTTT. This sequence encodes CASSPQPLGNTEAFF.

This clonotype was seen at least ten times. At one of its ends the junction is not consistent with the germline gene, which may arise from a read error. The CDR3 DNA reads as TGTGCTAGCAGCTTAGTAGGGGGGCCGAGGACCGGGGAGCTGTTTTTT. Its protein is CASSLVGGPRTGELFF. V and J are TRBV7-7 and TRBJ2-2; D may be TRBD1 or TRBD2 (6 bases each). Germline V gene data show CDR1 as SSHAT and CDR2 as FNYEAQ (reference sequence). CDR3 length: 16 residues.

This CDR3 is CASSWRGGNTGELFF. Here the CDR3 DNA reads TGTGCCAGCAGTTGGCGCGGCGGGAACACCGGGGAGCTGTTTTTT. The genes are TRBV27 and TRBJ2-2; D not certain. Germline CDR1 MNHEY, CDR2 SMNVEV (reference sequence). CDR3 length: 15 residues. The V and J ends lost 4 bases and 1 base respectively, with 10 bases between them.

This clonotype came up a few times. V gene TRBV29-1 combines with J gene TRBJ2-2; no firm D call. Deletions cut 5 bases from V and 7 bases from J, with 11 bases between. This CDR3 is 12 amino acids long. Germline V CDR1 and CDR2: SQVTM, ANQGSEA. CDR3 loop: CSVLWKSGELFF. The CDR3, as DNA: TGCAGCGTTCTTTGGAAGAGCGGGGAGCTGTTTTTT.

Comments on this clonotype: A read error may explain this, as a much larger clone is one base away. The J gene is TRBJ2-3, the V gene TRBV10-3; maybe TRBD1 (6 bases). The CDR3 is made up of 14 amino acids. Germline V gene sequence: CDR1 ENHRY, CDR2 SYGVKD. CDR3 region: CASSSRQVTDTQCF. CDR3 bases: TGTGCCAGCAGTTCAAGACAGGTCACAGATACGCAGTGTTTT.

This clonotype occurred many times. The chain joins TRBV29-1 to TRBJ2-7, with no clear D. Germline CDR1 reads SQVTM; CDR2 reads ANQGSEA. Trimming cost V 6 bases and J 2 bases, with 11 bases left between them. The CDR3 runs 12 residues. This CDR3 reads CSVLSLPYEQYF. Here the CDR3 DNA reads TGCAGCGTGCTTTCCCTGCCCTACGAGCAGTACTTC.

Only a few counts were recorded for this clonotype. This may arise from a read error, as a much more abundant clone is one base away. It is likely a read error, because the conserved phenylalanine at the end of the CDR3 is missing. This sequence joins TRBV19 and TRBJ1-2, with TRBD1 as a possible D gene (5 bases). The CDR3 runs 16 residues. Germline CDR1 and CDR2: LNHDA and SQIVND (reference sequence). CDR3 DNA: TGTGCCAGTAGACCTTTCGCGACAGCGACTAACTATGACTACACCTCC. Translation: CASRPFATATNYDYTS.

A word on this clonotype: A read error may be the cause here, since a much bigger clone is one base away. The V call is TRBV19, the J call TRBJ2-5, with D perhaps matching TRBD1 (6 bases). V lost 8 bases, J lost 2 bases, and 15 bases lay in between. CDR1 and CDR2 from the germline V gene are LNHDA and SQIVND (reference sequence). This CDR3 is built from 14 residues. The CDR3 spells CASGKGDKQETQYF. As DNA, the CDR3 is TGTGCCAGTGGAAAAGGGGACAAGCAAGAGACCCAGTACTTC.

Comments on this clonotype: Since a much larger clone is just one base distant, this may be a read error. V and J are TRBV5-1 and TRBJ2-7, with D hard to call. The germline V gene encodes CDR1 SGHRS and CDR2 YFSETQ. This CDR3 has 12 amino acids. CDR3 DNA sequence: TGCACCAGCAGTATTTCTCTTTACGAGCAGTACTTC. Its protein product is CTSSISLYEQYF.